This T cell receptor (beta chain) stems from a study of response to subunit inactivated influenza vaccine. Using its own MiXCR run on the RT-PCR reads, TCRdb lists one record per CDR3 protein. The sample lists more than 450,000 distinct CDR3 sequences; about 7.6% were seen once. This clonotype was seen a few times. The J segment lost 6 bases and the V segment lost 4 bases, leaving 18 bases of the junction unmatched. Looked up from germline, CDR1 is MDHEN and CDR2 is SYDVKM. The CDR3 has 20 amino acids. This material consisted of PBMCs from blood, taken around 25 months after vaccination. V is TRBV28 and J is TRBJ2-1, with 13 bases identical to TRBD2. This clonotype was sampled from a man aged 45-69 years who received an inactivated influenza vaccine. The DNA for the CDR3 is TGTGCCAGCAGTTCTCCGACCAGACTAGCGGGGGGCCGCAAAGTCAATGAGCAGTTCTTC. This translates into CASSSPTRLAGGRKVNEQFF.